In its sample, the clone carrying this TCR beta chain was seen many times. What it binds is not known. These data belong to a study of T cell repertoires in cytomegalovirus infection. The V gene's germline CDR1 is SGHNT and CDR2 YYREEE (reference sequence). Unmatched junction bases numbered 8, after V lost 3 bases and J lost 2 bases. This CDR3 is 15 amino acids long. TCRdb re-analysed the reads in MiXCR, keeping a single row per CDR3 protein. The sample holds over 100,000 distinct CDR3 sequences; about 9.4% are singletons and the top ten take 31%. The V call is TRBV5-4, the J call TRBJ2-7; 7 nucleotides align to TRBD2. Sequenced sample: PBMCs, sequenced either directly or after in vitro stimulation (not recorded which). This TCR was recovered from a human donor in good health (CMV status not recorded). Some clones in this sample may be carry-over from other donors' samples. The CDR3 protein is CASSSIEAGAYEQYF. The CDR3 DNA follows: TGTGCCAGCAGCTCAATAGAGGCGGGGGCCTACGAGCAGTACTTC.